These 17 T cell receptor beta chains came from one sample sequenced in a study of somatic mutations in cytotoxic T cells in rheumatoid arthritis. Here immunoSEQ multiplex PCR was the method, and the copy in TCRdb shows in-frame clones only, minus some. The repertoire includes about 14,000 clones, over 70% of them detected once, and roughly 15% sits in the top ten. Material: CD8+ T cells sorted from blood. The receptors derive from an adult with rheumatoid arthritis.

The rearrangement uses TRBV6-5 and TRBJ2-3; D is possibly TRBD2 (6 bases). The CDR3 contains 15 residues. V shed 5 bases and J shed 0 bases, with 12 bases lying between them. The V gene's germline CDR1 is MNHEY and CDR2 SVGAGI. Here the CDR3 reads CASSLGLPSTDTQYF. The CDR3 region has the DNA TGTGCCAGCAGTCTCGGACTACCTAGCACAGATACGCAGTATTTT.

The chain employs TRBV29-1 and TRBJ1-1; TRBD1 aligns across 7 bases. The CDR3 runs 13 residues. J lost 5 bases, V lost 6 bases, and 9 bases had no gene match. Germline V gene lookup returns CDR1 SQVTM and CDR2 ANQGSEA. This CDR3 reads CSVEGASWTEAFF. The CDR3 bases are TGCAGCGTGGAGGGGGCGAGTTGGACTGAAGCTTTCTTT.

The gene calls are TRBV9 and TRBJ2-3; TRBD1 might be the D (6 bases). Germline values: CDR1 SGDLS, CDR2 YYNGEE. The CDR3 has 17 amino acids. The ends were cut back, 0 bases at V and 2 bases at J, with 16 bases in the middle. This chain's CDR3 is CASSVEGGGGVTDTQYF. As DNA, the CDR3 is TGTGCCAGCAGCGTAGAAGGTGGGGGCGGTGTCACAGATACGCAGTATTTT.

The chain recombines TRBV7-9 with TRBJ2-7; D might be TRBD1 (6 bases). From germline, CDR1 is SEHNR and CDR2 FQNEAQ (reference sequence). There are 13 residues in the CDR3. Trimming stripped 5 bases from V and 3 bases from J, with 11 bases between. The CDR3 region is CASSPDRRYEQYV. The CDR3 DNA reads TGTGCCAGCAGCCCAGACAGGCGCTACGAGCAGTACGTC.

The chain couples TRBV13 to TRBJ1-3, with 8 bases aligning to TRBD1. The V and J ends lost 6 bases and 2 bases, in that order; junction bases with no gene match: 9. The CDR3 covers 16 residues. CDR1 is PRHDT and CDR2 is FYEKMQ in the germline V gene (reference sequence). The CDR3 DNA reads TGTGCCAGCAGTCAAGGACAGGGTGCCCCTGGAAACACCATATATTTT. It encodes CASSQGQGAPGNTIYF.

This clone was recorded only once. The V and J genes are TRBV27 and TRBJ2-6, with D unresolved. The V end lost 3 bases, the J end lost 0 bases, and 3 bases lay between the germline ends. This CDR3 has 14 amino acids. CDR1 is MNHEY, CDR2 SMNVEV, per germline (reference sequence). The CDR3 DNA reads TGTGCCAGCAGTTTTCGCTCTGGGGCCAACGTCCTGACTTTC. It codes for CASSFRSGANVLTF.

In nucleotides, the CDR3 is TGTGCCAGCAGTGGGCTACCGGGACCTAATTCACCCCTCCACTTT. Its translation is CASSGLPGPNSPLHF. This chain uses TRBV2 with TRBJ1-6; the D gene is possibly TRBD1 (5 bases). The V gene's germline CDR1 is SNHLY and CDR2 FYNNEI. Trimming removed 4 bases at V and 6 bases at J, with 13 bases between. CDR3 length: 15 residues.

V gene TRBV10-2 combines with J gene TRBJ1-4; D ambiguous. The CDR3 extends over 14 amino acids. V dropped 2 bases and J dropped 2 bases, with 6 bases sitting between them. Germline CDR1 WSHSY, CDR2 SAAADI. The CDR3, as DNA: TGCGCCAGCAGTGAGACCGGGACTAATGAAAAACTGTTTTTT. This codes for CASSETGTNEKLFF.

This chain connects TRBV27 to TRBJ1-2; 7 nucleotides align to TRBD1. Germline CDR1 reads MNHEY; CDR2 reads SMNVEV (reference sequence). The CDR3 length is 14 residues. V gave up 5 bases and J gave up 3 bases; unmatched junction bases: 6. The CDR3 sequence is CASSAGTDYYGYTF. CDR3 coding DNA: TGTGCCAGCAGTGCCGGGACAGACTACTATGGCTACACCTTC.

The chain employs TRBV27 and TRBJ2-7; D gene ambiguous. V lost 7 bases and J lost 6, with 16 bases in between. CDR1 and CDR2 from the germline V gene are MNHEY and SMNVEV (reference sequence). CDR3 length: 13 residues. DNA of the CDR3: TGTGCCAGCAAGTTTACGATTTTGAGCGAGCAGTACTTC. Its protein is CASKFTILSEQYF.

CDR3 sequence reads: CASSLLRGVGAANEKLFF. The DNA for the CDR3 is TGTGCCAGCAGCTTATTGCGGGGTGTAGGGGCGGCTAATGAAAAACTGTTTTTT. V gene TRBV11-3 combines with J gene TRBJ1-4, with D perhaps matching TRBD1 (5 bases). The V gene's germline CDR1 is SGHNT and CDR2 YENEEA. This CDR3 spans 18 amino acids. The V end was cut by 2 bases, the J end by 3 bases, with 19 bases between. The whole variable domain, remainder taken from reference TRBV11-3 and TRBJ1-4, is EAGVVQSPRYKIIEKKQPVAFWCNPISGHNTLYWYLQNLGQGPELLIRYENEEAVDDSQLPKDRFSAERLKGVDSTLKIQPAELGDSAVYLCASSLLRGVGAANEKLFFGSGTQLSVL.

This chain joins TRBV6-6 and TRBJ1-1, with TRBD1 as a possible D gene (6 bases). The germline V gene has CDR1 MNHNY and CDR2 SVGAGI (reference sequence). The V and J ends lost 4 bases and 1 base respectively, with 13 bases between them. This CDR3 spans 15 amino acids. This chain's CDR3 is CASSFWGLQNTEAFF. The CDR3 coding sequence is TGTGCCAGCAGTTTCTGGGGGCTACAGAACACTGAAGCTTTCTTT.

The J gene is TRBJ2-5, the V gene TRBV27, with unresolved D. Germline-derived CDR1 and CDR2 are MNHEY and SMNVEV (reference sequence). There are 13 residues in the CDR3. Between the trimmed V and J ends, which lost 0 bases and 5 bases, there was a span of 7 bases. CDR3 protein: CASSLSVEETQYF. The CDR3 bases are TGTGCCAGCAGTTTATCCGTAGAGGAGACCCAGTACTTC.

The chain couples TRBV21-1 to TRBJ2-2; the table's D call, TRBD2, was not checked against the DNA. TRBV21-1 is a documented pseudogene. The CDR3 contains 22 residues. Here the CDR3 reads CASTVLRDRFVTSGGCTGELFF. Here the CDR3 DNA reads TGTGCCAGCACCGTTCTCCGGGACAGATTTGTTACTAGCGGGGGCTGCACCGGGGAGCTGTTTTTT.

V is TRBV6-5 and J is TRBJ2-7; TRBD2 might be the D (5 bases). The CDR3 is made up of 15 amino acids. Trimming removed 2 bases from V and 0 bases from J, with 11 bases in between. CDR1 and CDR2 from the germline V gene are MNHEY and SVGAGI. In DNA form, the CDR3 reads TGTGCCAGCAGTTACCTGGCAGGACTCTCCTACGAGCAGTACTTC. Its protein product is CASSYLAGLSYEQYF.

The rearrangement joins TRBV4-1 to TRBJ2-1; 9 bases match TRBD2. Trimming at V came to 5 bases and at J to 4 bases, leaving 6 bases not matched to a gene. The length of the CDR3 is 15 residues. Looked up from germline, CDR1 is MGHRA and CDR2 is YSYEKL. As DNA, the CDR3 is TGCGCCAGCAGCTTTAGCGGGGGAGAGTACAATGAGCAGTTCTTC. Translation gives CASSFSGGEYNEQFF.

By share, this clone counts as medium-sized. The J gene is TRBJ1-6, the V gene TRBV5-1, with D unclear. The CDR3 length is 14 residues. V lost 6 bases and J lost 5, with 12 bases in between. The germline CDR1 and CDR2 sequences are SGHRS and YFSETQ. As DNA, the CDR3 is TGCGCCAGCAAGTTTGAAGGGAATAATTCACCCCTCCACTTT. This encodes CASKFEGNNSPLHF.